These T cell receptor beta chains were read from a single sample in a study of blood T cell repertoires in COVID-19. Repertoires were generated with immunoSEQ multiplex PCR, while TCRdb's copy carries only in-frame clones and drops some. Among about 130,000 clones listed, about 81% were seen once. The specimen sequenced was peripheral blood. The source of these receptors is a man aged 25-45 years with COVID-19, enrolled during active disease. CDR3s include the opening cysteine and the closing phenylalanine or tryptophan. The D gene is left open where the match is weak. Not every row has a clone size; where given, it reads once, few, many or a size class.

>TRBV6-1|few|TRBJ2-7|.
CASSEEGSPTYEQYF
TGTGCCAGCAGTGAAGAGGGGTCCCCCACCTACGAGCAGTACTTC
>TRBV5-1|few|TRBJ1-2|.
CASSLSQSDYGYTF
TGCGCCAGCAGCTTGTCACAATCTGACTATGGCTACACCTTC
>TRBV2|.|TRBJ1-4|.
CASSVEKLFF
TGTGCCAGCTCCGTAGAAAAACTGTTTTTT
>TRBV2|.|TRBJ1-1|.
CASSPTGGLVEAFF
TGTGCCAGCAGTCCCACGGGGGGGCTGGTTGAAGCTTTCTTT
>TRBV27|.|TRBJ1-2|TRBD1
CASSRQGEGYTF
TGTGCCAGCAGTAGACAGGGGGAGGGCTACACCTTC
>TRBV7-2|few|TRBJ2-2|TRBD2
CASSLSGTSTGELFF
TGTGCCAGCAGCCTTAGCGGGACTAGTACCGGGGAGCTGTTTTTT
>TRBV5-5|.|TRBJ2-7|TRBD2
CARSLEGGGASYEQYF
TGTGCCCGCAGCTTGGAGGGCGGGGGGGCTTCCTACGAGCAGTACTTC
>TRBV5-1|once|TRBJ1-1|.
CASSLEGRTEAFF
TGCGCCAGCAGCTTGGAAGGGAGGACTGAAGCTTTCTTT
>TRBV6-2/TRBV6-3|.|TRBJ1-1|TRBD1
CASSPGQGAAEAFF
TGTGCCAGCAGTCCGGGACAGGGGGCCGCTGAAGCTTTCTTT
>TRBV27|.|TRBJ1-1|TRBD1
CPRQGAIGGTEAFF
TGTCCGAGACAGGGGGCGATCGGGGGCACTGAAGCTTTCTTT
>TRBV30|few|TRBJ2-7|.
CAWSVQSYEQYF
TGTGCCTGGAGTGTACAGAGCTACGAGCAGTACTTC
>TRBV10-3|.|TRBJ1-5|.
CAISEEADNQPQHF
TGTGCCATCAGTGAGGAGGCAGACAATCAGCCCCAGCATTTT
>TRBV10-3|.|TRBJ2-7|TRBD2
CAISELRESYEQYF
TGTGCCATCAGTGAGCTGCGGGAGTCCTACGAGCAGTACTTC
>TRBV3-1/TRBV3-2|.|TRBJ1-6|.
CASSPTNGHNSPLHF
TGTGCCAGCAGCCCGACTAACGGGCACAATTCACCCCTCCACTTT
>TRBV13|.|TRBJ2-7|.
CASSLNRNEQYF
TGTGCCAGCAGCTTAAACAGGAACGAGCAGTACTTC
>TRBV9|few|TRBJ1-3|.
CASSARGLGNTIYF
TGTGCCAGCAGCGCAAGGGGGTTGGGAAACACCATATATTTT
>TRBV30|few|TRBJ2-7|.
CAWKKPDSSYEQYF
TGTGCCTGGAAGAAACCCGACAGCTCCTACGAGCAGTACTTC
>TRBV30|few|TRBJ2-6|.
CAWSGTQGIGSGANVLTF
TGTGCCTGGAGTGGGACTCAGGGGATTGGTTCGGGGGCCAACGTCCTGACTTTC
>TRBV28|.|TRBJ2-4|.
CASSSGYENIQYF
TGTGCCAGCAGCTCAGGGTACGAAAACATTCAGTACTTC
>TRBV12-3/TRBV12-4|.|TRBJ2-5|.
CASSPFGGETQYF
TGTGCCAGCAGCCCCTTTGGGGGGGAGACCCAGTACTTC
>TRBV18|.|TRBJ2-5|.
CASSALISDLQETQYF
TGTGCCAGCTCAGCCCTTATTAGCGACCTTCAAGAGACCCAGTACTTC
>TRBV5-1|.|TRBJ2-1|TRBD1
CASSLGDRVNEQFF
TGCGCCAGCAGCTTAGGAGACAGGGTAAATGAGCAGTTCTTC
>TRBV12-3/TRBV12-4|once|TRBJ1-2|.
CASSSGRLWGYTF
TGTGCCAGCAGTTCCGGGAGGCTTTGGGGCTACACCTTC
>TRBV30|.|TRBJ1-6|.
CAWKATVWSSYNSPLHF
TGTGCCTGGAAAGCGACGGTTTGGAGCTCCTATAATTCACCCCTCCACTTT
>TRBV12-3/TRBV12-4|.|TRBJ1-1|TRBD1
CASSLGQVPEAFF
TGTGCCAGCAGTTTGGGACAGGTTCCTGAAGCTTTCTTT
>TRBV28|.|TRBJ2-1|.
CASSTYNEQFF
TGTGCCAGCAGCACCTACAATGAGCAGTTCTTC
>TRBV28|.|TRBJ1-6|.
CASTPRGGGNSPLHF
TGTGCCAGCACCCCAAGGGGGGGAGGGAATTCACCCCTCCACTTT
>TRBV10-3|once|TRBJ2-7|.
CAISESTGTYEQYF
TGTGCCATCAGTGAGTCGACTGGCACCTACGAGCAGTACTTC
>TRBV7-6|.|TRBJ2-3|.
CASSLAPGDDTQYF
TGTGCCAGCAGCTTAGCCCCAGGGGATGATACGCAGTATTTT
>TRBV4-1|once|TRBJ1-2|.
CASSQEWQEIYGYTF
TGCGCCAGCAGCCAAGAGTGGCAGGAAATCTATGGCTACACCTTC
>TRBV9|.|TRBJ2-5|TRBD1
CASSDGQVVEETQYF
TGTGCCAGCAGCGACGGACAGGTAGTCGAGGAGACCCAGTACTTC
>TRBV6-5|once|TRBJ1-2|.
CASSLQEAYGYTF
TGTGCCAGCTCCCTCCAGGAGGCCTATGGCTACACCTTC
>TRBV18|.|TRBJ1-5|TRBD1
CASSPGTGGVRNQPQHF
TGTGCCAGCTCGCCCGGGACAGGGGGCGTTAGAAATCAGCCCCAGCATTTT
>TRBV27|few|TRBJ2-1|.
CASSRLVAYNEQFF
TGTGCCAGCAGCCGACTAGTAGCCTACAATGAGCAGTTCTTC
>TRBV9|.|TRBJ2-5|TRBD2
CASSVTSGEGETQYF
TGTGCCAGCAGCGTCACTAGCGGGGAAGGAGAGACCCAGTACTTC
>TRBV18|.|TRBJ1-5|.
CASREGRGSNQPQHF
TGTGCCAGTCGGGAGGGTCGTGGTAGCAATCAGCCCCAGCATTTT
>TRBV30|.|TRBJ2-3|TRBD2
CAWSRSGTPEGDTQYF
TGTGCCTGGAGTCGGAGCGGGACCCCCGAGGGAGATACGCAGTATTTT
>TRBV5-6|.|TRBJ2-3|.
CASSLGGGRATDTQYF
TGTGCCAGCAGCTTGGGAGGGGGAAGGGCAACAGATACGCAGTATTTT
>TRBV15|.|TRBJ2-6|.
CATSRQDSGANVLTF
TGTGCCACCAGCAGACAGGATTCTGGGGCCAACGTCCTGACTTTC
>TRBV29-1|.|TRBJ2-5|.
CSVEGSKETQYF
TGCAGCGTTGAAGGGTCTAAGGAGACCCAGTACTTC